Shown below are 15 T cell receptor beta chains from a single sample sequenced in a study of T-cell reconstitution after alpha-beta-depleted transplantation in children. Unique molecular identifiers tagged the TCRbeta library. TCRdb reprocessed the PCR reads with MiXCR, giving one entry per CDR3 protein. Altogether roughly 100,000 distinct CDR3 sequences are present, 4.5% to 7.5% being singletons, with the ten largest covering around 5.6%. This specimen was PBMCs, mostly from graft donor cells, taken 60 days after TCRalphabeta/CD19-depleted stem cell transplant. The receptors were sampled from a female patient aged 2-9 years who had a stem cell transplant for Fanconi anemia, so the T cells may come from the graft donor.

This clonotype was seen ten or more times. As DNA, the CDR3 is TGTGCCAGCAGTTGGACAGGGGATGAAAAACTGTTTTTT. Translating gives CASSWTGDEKLFF. The chain employs TRBV27 and TRBJ1-4, with 9 nucleotides matching TRBD1. Per germline, CDR1 MNHEY and CDR2 SMNVEV (reference sequence). V trimming: 4 bases; J trimming: 6 bases; junction bases outside the gene matches: 0. CDR3 length: 13 residues.

This clonotype showed up many times. The chain joins TRBV2 to TRBJ2-5; no firm D call. This CDR3 is built from 10 residues. Germline CDR1 is SNHLY and CDR2 is FYNNEI. The V end was cut by 4 bases, the J end by 7 bases, with 4 bases between. CDR3 sequence (DNA): TGTGCCAGCAGTGGTGGGACCCAGTACTTC. Its translation: CASSGGTQYF.

The rearrangement links TRBV2 to TRBJ2-5; either TRBD1 or TRBD2 may fit D (6 bases each). The germline gives CDR1 SNHLY, CDR2 FYNNEI. Trimming stripped 5 bases from V and 5 bases from J, with 12 bases between. The CDR3 runs to 13 residues. The CDR3 DNA reads TGTGCCAGCAGTCCGGGGGCTGGGGAGACCCAGTACTTC. Translated: CASSPGAGETQYF.

This clonotype has only a few counts. This chain links TRBV30 with TRBJ2-3; D perhaps matches TRBD2 (6 bases). Germline V lookup: CDR1 GTSNPN, CDR2 SVGIG (reference sequence). The V end lost 2 bases, the J end lost 2 bases, and 11 bases lay between the germline ends. The CDR3 sequence is 14 residues long. This CDR3 reads CAWSPGTSTDTQYF. CDR3 bases: TGTGCCTGGAGTCCCGGGACTTCCACAGATACGCAGTATTTT. The entire variable domain, with the rest obtained from reference TRBV30 and TRBJ2-3, is as follows: SQTIHQWPATLVQPVGSPLSLECTVEGTSNPNLYWYRQAAGRGLQLLFYSVGIGQISSEVPQNLSASRPQDRQFILSSKKLLLSDSGFYLCAWSPGTSTDTQYFGPGTRLTVL.

At least ten counts were recorded for this clonotype. The CDR3 DNA sequence: TGTGCCAGCCTCGGGACACCCGTTTATGAGCAGTACTTC. Protein sequence: CASLGTPVYEQYF. This sequence joins TRBV2 and TRBJ2-7, with D possibly being TRBD1 (6 bases). CDR3 length: 13 amino acids. Germline values: CDR1 SNHLY, CDR2 FYNNEI. V lost 8 bases and J lost 7, with 18 bases in between.

The chain couples TRBV20-1 to TRBJ2-3; the match to TRBD1 covers 8 bases. The CDR3 has 15 residues. Trimming removed 0 bases from V and 6 bases from J; junction bases left unmatched: 8. Germline-derived CDR1 and CDR2 are DFQATT and SNEGSKA (reference sequence). The CDR3 DNA sequence: TGCAGTGCTAGAGATCCCCAGGGGGCTTGGGATACGCAGTATTTT. Translating it yields CSARDPQGAWDTQYF.

This clonotype is termed medium-sized. The chain carries TRBV5-1 and TRBJ2-7, with D perhaps matching TRBD1 (5 bases). The ends were cut back, 2 bases at V and 0 bases at J, with 9 bases in the middle. The CDR3 totals 14 residues. CDR1 and CDR2 from the germline V gene are SGHRS and YFSETQ. DNA for the CDR3: TGCGCCAGCAGCTTTCTCGGACACTCCTACGAGCAGTACTTC. The encoded protein is CASSFLGHSYEQYF.

This clonotype has only a few counts. The chain carries TRBV19 and TRBJ2-3; D is undetermined. The CDR3 extends over 15 amino acids. V lost 1 base, J lost 1 base, and 9 bases lay in between. Germline-derived CDR1 and CDR2 are LNHDA and SQIVND (reference sequence). CDR3 in DNA: TGTGCCAGTAGTATAGGTGTTCGCCGCACAGATACGCAGTATTTT. This gives the protein CASSIGVRRTDTQYF.

This clonotype came up many times. V usage is TRBV5-1 and J usage is TRBJ2-3, with 9 bases matching TRBD2. The CDR3 loop spans 16 amino acids. The J segment lost 2 bases and the V segment lost 2 bases, leaving 6 bases of the junction unmatched. The V gene's germline CDR1 is SGHRS and CDR2 YFSETQ. This chain's CDR3 is CASSFTWTSATDTQYF. Written as DNA, the CDR3 is TGCGCCAGCAGCTTCACCTGGACTAGCGCCACAGATACGCAGTATTTT. Full variable domain (missing parts from reference TRBV5-1 and TRBJ2-3): KAGVTQTPRYLIKTRGQQVTLSCSPISGHRSVSWYQQTPGQGLQFLFEYFSETQRNKGNFPGRFSGRQFSNSRSEMNVSTLELGDSALYLCASSFTWTSATDTQYFGPGTRLTVL.

The CDR3 nucleotides are TGCAGTGCTAGTGACGCAATCTACGAGCAGTACTTC. This gives the protein CSASDAIYEQYF. J is TRBJ2-7 and V is TRBV20-1; D gene ambiguous. The V end lost 3 bases, the J end lost 3 bases, and 9 bases lay between the germline ends. In germline, CDR1 is DFQATT, CDR2 SNEGSKA (reference sequence). This CDR3 contains 12 residues.

Turning to this clonotype: One junction end disagrees with the germline gene, perhaps due to a read error. The rearrangement joins TRBV11-1 to TRBJ2-7, with TRBD2 matching over 7 bases. The germline V gene encodes CDR1 SGHAT and CDR2 FQDESV (reference sequence). The CDR3 is 17 amino acids. The CDR3, as DNA: TGTGCCACCAGCTTAGCGTCTAGCGGACAAGCGTCCTACGAGCAGTACTTC. The encoded protein is CATSLASSGQASYEQYF.

This clonotype was seen at least ten times. This chain connects TRBV21-1 to TRBJ2-7; the tabulated D call, TRBD1, remains unverified against the DNA. TRBV21-1 is classified as a pseudogene. There are 14 residues in the CDR3. CDR3 sequence: CASTAGGRRDEQYF. The DNA of the CDR3 is TGTGCCAGCACCGCCGGCGGGCGAAGGGACGAGCAGTACTTC.

This chain links TRBV12-3 or TRBV12-4 with TRBJ1-2, with 8 bases identical to TRBD1. Trimming took 5 bases from V and 1 from J; bases not matched to a gene: 6. This CDR3 comprises 15 residues. The CDR3 DNA sequence: TGTGCCAGCAGTATACAGGGGGGCATTAACTATGGCTACACCTTC. The encoded protein is CASSIQGGINYGYTF.

The chain carries TRBV7-3 and TRBJ2-1, with 8 positions matching TRBD2. The CDR3 is 16 amino acids. V dropped 5 bases and J dropped 0; count of bases not matched to a gene: 6. Germline V lookup: CDR1 SGHTA, CDR2 FQGTGA. The CDR3 nucleotides are TGTGCCAGCAGCGTATCCAGCGGGAGCTCCTACAATGAGCAGTTCTTC. It is translated as CASSVSSGSSYNEQFF.

The sample holds a few counts of this clonotype. J is TRBJ2-5 and V is TRBV5-1; TRBD1 might be the D (6 bases). Deletions cut 4 bases from V and 3 bases from J, with 16 bases between. This CDR3 region has 15 residues. Germline assignment: CDR1 SGHRS and CDR2 YFSETQ. The CDR3 loop reads CASSRTRGFEETQYF. Here the CDR3 DNA reads TGCGCCAGCAGCAGAACCAGGGGTTTTGAAGAGACCCAGTACTTC.